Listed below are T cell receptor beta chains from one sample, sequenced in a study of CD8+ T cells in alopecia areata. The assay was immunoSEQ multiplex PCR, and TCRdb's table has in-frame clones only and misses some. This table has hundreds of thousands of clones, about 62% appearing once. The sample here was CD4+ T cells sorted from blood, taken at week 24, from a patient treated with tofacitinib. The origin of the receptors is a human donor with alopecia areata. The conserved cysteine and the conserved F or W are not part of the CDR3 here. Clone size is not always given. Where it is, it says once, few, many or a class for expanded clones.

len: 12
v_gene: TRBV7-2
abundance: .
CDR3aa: ASSLVAAGHEQY

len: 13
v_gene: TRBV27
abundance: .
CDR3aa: ASSPDRARFYGYT

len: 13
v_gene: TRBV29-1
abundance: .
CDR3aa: SVAPGQQYTGELF

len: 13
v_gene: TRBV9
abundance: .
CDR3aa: ASQPYRYSNQPQH

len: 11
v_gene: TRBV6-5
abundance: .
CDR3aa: ASSRRQGAEQY

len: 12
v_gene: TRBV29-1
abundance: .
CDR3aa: SVDYVPRGTEAF

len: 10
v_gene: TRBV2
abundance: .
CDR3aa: ASSHRPGQGY

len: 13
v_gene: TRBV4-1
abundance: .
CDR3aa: ASSQDIRYQETQY

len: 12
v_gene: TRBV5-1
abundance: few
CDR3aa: ASSLVQNTGELF

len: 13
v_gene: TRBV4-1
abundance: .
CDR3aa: ASRQSGTVSYEQY

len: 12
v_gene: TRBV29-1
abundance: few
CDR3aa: SVEGSGRNNEQF

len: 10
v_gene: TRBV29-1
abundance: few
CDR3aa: SVVKGPRTQY

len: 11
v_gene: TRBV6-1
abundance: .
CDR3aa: ASSWAENSPLH

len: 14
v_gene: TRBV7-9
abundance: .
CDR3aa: ASSSTSGGLTDTQY

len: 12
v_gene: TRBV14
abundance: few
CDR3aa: ASSLSLLTYEQY

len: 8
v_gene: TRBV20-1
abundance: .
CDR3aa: SAEFNEQF

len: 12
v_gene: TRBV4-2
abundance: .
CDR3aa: ASSQDSALETQY

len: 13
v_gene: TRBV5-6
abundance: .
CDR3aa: ASSPGRGQYYGYT

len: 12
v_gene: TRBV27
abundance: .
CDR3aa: ASSTLAGSDTQY

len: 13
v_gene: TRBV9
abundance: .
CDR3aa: ASSGQGGLVSPLH

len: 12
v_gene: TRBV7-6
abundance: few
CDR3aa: ASSPGTGGYEQY

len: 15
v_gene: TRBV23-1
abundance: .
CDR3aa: ASSLSKGYRGSYEQY

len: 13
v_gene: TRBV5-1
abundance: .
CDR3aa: ASSLLGASNQPQH

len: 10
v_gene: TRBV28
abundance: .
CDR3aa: ASSLEGHEQY